Described below is a single T cell receptor beta chain sequence and its context. Its specificity is unknown. Genomic DNA provided the template from which TCR beta VDJ and CDR3 profiles were obtained. MiXCR, run by TCRdb on the reads, gives a single entry per CDR3 protein. The sample contains around 400,000 distinct CDR3 sequences, approximately 70% of which appear only once. Germline V gene data show CDR1 as SGHTA and CDR2 as FQGNSA. Trimming left V 3 bases short and J 0 bases short, with 9 bases between. The CDR3 covers 15 residues. The source of the sample is a study of CD8+CD57+ T cells in acquired aplastic anemia. Across the whole study: The average for DNA from sorted CD4+ and CD8+ cells was roughly 3 ug.

Findings and limits, study-wide: Controls and patients did not differ significantly in CD8+ Simpson's diversity. It was found that about 31 CD8+ CDR3 sequences were shared between patients and controls.

The sequence derives from a human donor in good health, serving as a control. Source material: sorted CD4+, CD8+, or CD8+CD57+ T cells (not recorded which) from PBMCs. This rearrangement joins TRBV7-2 to TRBJ1-5; D is unclear. In nucleotides, the CDR3 is TGTGCCAGCAGCTTGGCCGAATTTAGCAATCAGCCCCAGCATTTT. Translated, it gives CASSLAEFSNQPQHF.